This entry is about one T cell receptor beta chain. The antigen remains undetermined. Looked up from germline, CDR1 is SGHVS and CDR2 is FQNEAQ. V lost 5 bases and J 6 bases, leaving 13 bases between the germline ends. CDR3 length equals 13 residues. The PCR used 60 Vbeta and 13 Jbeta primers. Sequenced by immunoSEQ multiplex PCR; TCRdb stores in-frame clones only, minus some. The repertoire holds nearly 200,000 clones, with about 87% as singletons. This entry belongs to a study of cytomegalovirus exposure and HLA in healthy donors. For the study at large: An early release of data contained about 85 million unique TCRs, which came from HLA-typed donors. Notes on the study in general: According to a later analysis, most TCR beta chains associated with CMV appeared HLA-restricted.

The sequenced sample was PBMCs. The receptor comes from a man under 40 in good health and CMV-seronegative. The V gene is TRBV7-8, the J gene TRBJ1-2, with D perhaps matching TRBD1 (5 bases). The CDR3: CASSAGLHDGYTF. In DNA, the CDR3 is TGTGCCAGCAGCGCGGGACTCCACGATGGCTACACCTTC.